These 10 T cell receptor beta chains were all obtained from the same sample, sequenced in a study of T cells in Graves' hyperthyroidism and ophthalmopathy (dated by TCRdb to the late 2010s). Libraries were prepared through multiplex PCR. The listed sequencing device is Illumina HiSeq 2000. The TCR beta CDR3 regions were amplified from RNA transcripts. A first-round RT-PCR of the TCR CDR3 used the HTBI primer set with the Qiagen OneStep RT-PCR kit. In-frame beta chains were kept once TCRdb had trimmed the public reads at Q25 with fastp and called clones with MiXCR. One record per CDR3 amino acid sequence lists the most common genes and DNA. This sample has a few hundred thousand distinct CDR3 sequences in its table, and 35% to 55% of those were observed once. The top ten constitute roughly 20% of the sample. Input material: peripheral blood or thyroid tissue (not recorded which). These receptors were taken from an adult woman with Graves' disease, either hyperthyroidism or ophthalmopathy (not recorded which).

This clonotype was counted at least ten times. The chain employs TRBV5-1 and TRBJ1-4; D is ambiguous. The CDR3 is 12 residues long. CDR1 and CDR2 from the germline V gene are SGHRS and YFSETQ. V gave up 4 bases and J gave up 7 bases, with 8 bases separating them. CDR3: CASSRVGEKLFF. The CDR3 DNA sequence: TGCGCCAGCAGCCGTGTTGGTGAAAAACTGTTTTTT.

The genes are TRBV6-5 and TRBJ2-7, with TRBD1 matching over 9 bases. This CDR3 comprises 16 residues. The V segment lost 2 bases and the J segment 5 bases; nucleotides outside the gene matches: 10. Germline values: CDR1 MNHEY, CDR2 SVGAGI. This CDR3 is CASSYPPGQGSDEQYF. The CDR3 nucleotides are TGTGCCAGCAGTTACCCGCCGGGACAGGGTTCCGACGAGCAGTACTTC.

The table lists this clonotype with many counts. The chain links TRBV29-1 to TRBJ1-1; D possibly corresponds to TRBD1 (5 bases). V lost 7 bases and J 4 bases, leaving 19 bases between the germline ends. CDR1 is SQVTM and CDR2 is ANQGSEA in the germline V gene. This CDR3 has 14 amino acids. The CDR3 reads CSGRTTPGGTEAFF. DNA of the CDR3: TGCAGCGGCCGGACAACCCCCGGGGGCACTGAAGCTTTCTTT. The full variable domain, its missing parts supplied by reference TRBV29-1 and TRBJ1-1, is SAVISQKPSRDICQRGTSLTIQCQVDSQVTMMFWYRQQPGQSLTLIATANQGSEATYESGFVIDKFPISRPNLTFSTLTVSNMSPEDSSIYLCSGRTTPGGTEAFFGQGTRLTVV.

This chain links TRBV2 with TRBJ1-1, with D uncertain. This CDR3 has 15 residues. Trimming left V 6 bases short and J 7 bases short, with 21 bases between. Looked up from germline, CDR1 is SNHLY and CDR2 is FYNNEI. The CDR3 region is CASSLRWQRYNEAFF. In DNA form, the CDR3 reads TGTGCCAGCAGCTTAAGGTGGCAGAGATACAATGAAGCTTTCTTT.

This clonotype was counted ten times or more. The rearrangement joins TRBV19 to TRBJ1-5; tentatively, D is TRBD1 (5 bases). The V gene lost 3 bases and the J gene lost 6 bases, with 15 bases spanning the gap. The length of the CDR3 is 15 residues. Per the germline V gene, CDR1 is LNHDA and CDR2 is SQIVND (reference sequence). The CDR3 region has the DNA TGTGCCAGTAGTATGGTTGGGGGGAGCGGTCAGCCCCAGCATTTT. Its translation: CASSMVGGSGQPQHF.

The chain recombines TRBV7-2 with TRBJ2-2; no definite D call. Trimming left V 4 bases short and J 3 bases short, with 15 bases between. Germline values: CDR1 SGHTA, CDR2 FQGNSA. CDR3 length: 16 residues. CDR3 residues: CASSYPGPPDTGELFF. The CDR3 region has the DNA TGTGCCAGCAGCTACCCCGGTCCACCGGACACCGGGGAGCTGTTTTTT.

This rearrangement joins TRBV6-4 to TRBJ1-5, with D possibly matching TRBD1 (5 bases). Germline CDR1 reads MRHNA; CDR2 reads SNTAGT. The CDR3 has 15 residues. Between the trimmed V and J ends, which lost 0 bases and 7 bases, there was a span of 13 bases. CDR3 nucleotides: TGTGCCAGCAGTGACTCGACGGGGGGTGGACAGCCCCAGCATTTT. It codes for CASSDSTGGGQPQHF.

Points on this clonotype: This could be a read error, since a much larger clone is one nucleotide away. V is TRBV29-1 and J is TRBJ2-7, with 14 bases lining up with TRBD2. CDR1 is SQVTM and CDR2 is ANQGSEA in the germline V gene. Trimming cost V 6 bases and J 7 bases; bases outside gene matches: 11. The CDR3 is 15 residues long. The CDR3 loop is CSVRPGTSGSNEQYF. The CDR3 nucleotides are TGCAGCGTGAGGCCCGGGACTAGCGGGAGTAATGAGCAGTACTTC.

This chain joins TRBV4-1 and TRBJ1-3; D uncertain. With 4 bases removed from V and 0 bases from J, the gap between germline ends came to 10 bases. CDR3 length equals 15 residues. Germline CDR1 reads MGHRA; CDR2 reads YSYEKL. DNA for the CDR3: TGCGCCAGCAGCCCAAGGCCGCTCTCTGGAAACACCATATATTTT. Translated: CASSPRPLSGNTIYF.

There are a few counts of this clonotype. The chain joins TRBV4-2 to TRBJ1-6, with 8 nucleotides matching TRBD1. Germline values: CDR1 LGHNA, CDR2 YNFKEQ. Trimming removed 0 bases from V and 8 bases from J; junction bases left unmatched: 3. The CDR3 covers 15 residues. The CDR3 loop reads CASSQEGQGYSPLHF. The CDR3 coding sequence is TGTGCCAGCAGCCAAGAAGGACAGGGATATTCACCCCTCCACTTT.